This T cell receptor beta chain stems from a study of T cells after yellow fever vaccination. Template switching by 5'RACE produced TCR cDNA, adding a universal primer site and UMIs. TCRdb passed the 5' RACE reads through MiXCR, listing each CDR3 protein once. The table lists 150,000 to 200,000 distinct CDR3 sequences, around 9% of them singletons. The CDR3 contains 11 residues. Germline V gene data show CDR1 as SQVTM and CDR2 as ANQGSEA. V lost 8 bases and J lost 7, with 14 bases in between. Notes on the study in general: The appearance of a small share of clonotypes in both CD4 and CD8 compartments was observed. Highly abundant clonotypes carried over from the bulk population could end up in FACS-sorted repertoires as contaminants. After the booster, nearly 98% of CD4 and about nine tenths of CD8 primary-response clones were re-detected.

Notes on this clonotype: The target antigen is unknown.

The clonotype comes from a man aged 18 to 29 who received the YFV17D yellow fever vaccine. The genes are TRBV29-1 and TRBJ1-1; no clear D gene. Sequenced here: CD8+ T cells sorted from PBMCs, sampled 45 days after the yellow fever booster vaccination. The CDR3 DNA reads TGCAGCTACCGCTGGGGTGGTGAAGCTTTCTTT. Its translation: CSYRWGGEAFF.